The rows below give T cell receptor beta chains drawn from one sample of a study of shared clonotypes between healthy human individuals. Sequencing used immunoSEQ multiplex PCR; TCRdb keeps in-frame clones, though not all of them. The table shows some 2,000,000 clones, with approximately 94% occurring only once. Material for sequencing was naive CD8+ T cells sorted from blood. These receptors were collected from a man between 18 and 29 years old in good health. Each CDR3 is given with its conserved first and last residue. The D gene is left open where the match is weak. Size values are once, few and many counts, or a class for expanded clones, and some rows have none.

v_gene: TRBV6-5
j_gene: TRBJ2-5
d_gene: TRBD2
abundance: .
CDR3aa: CASSSLTPSGQETQYF
CDR3nt: TGTGCCAGCAGTTCCCTGACCCCTAGCGGGCAAGAGACCCAGTACTTC

v_gene: TRBV28
j_gene: TRBJ2-3
d_gene: TRBD2
abundance: .
CDR3aa: CASSFGAGGLTDTQYF
CDR3nt: TGTGCCAGCAGTTTTGGAGCGGGGGGTCTGACAGATACGCAGTATTTT

v_gene: TRBV7-2
j_gene: TRBJ1-3
d_gene: .
abundance: .
CDR3aa: CASSLGVGGNTIYF
CDR3nt: TGTGCCAGCAGCTTAGGGGTCGGGGGAAACACCATATATTTT

v_gene: TRBV27
j_gene: TRBJ1-1
d_gene: TRBD1
abundance: .
CDR3aa: CASSFSQGGTEAFF
CDR3nt: TGTGCCAGCAGTTTTTCCCAGGGGGGCACTGAAGCTTTCTTT

v_gene: TRBV6-5
j_gene: TRBJ1-2
d_gene: TRBD1
abundance: .
CDR3aa: CASSYSSGGNYGYTF
CDR3nt: TGTGCCAGCAGTTACTCATCAGGGGGCAACTATGGCTACACCTTC

v_gene: TRBV27
j_gene: TRBJ2-2
d_gene: .
abundance: .
CDR3aa: CASSFPRGELFF
CDR3nt: TGTGCCAGCAGTTTCCCGAGGGGGGAGCTGTTTTTT

v_gene: TRBV28
j_gene: TRBJ1-5
d_gene: TRBD1
abundance: .
CDR3aa: CASNAGGGNQPQHF
CDR3nt: TGTGCCAGCAATGCAGGGGGTGGTAATCAGCCCCAGCATTTT

v_gene: TRBV10-2
j_gene: TRBJ1-1
d_gene: TRBD1
abundance: .
CDR3aa: CASSSGGNTEAFF
CDR3nt: TGCGCCAGCAGTTCAGGGGGGAACACTGAAGCTTTCTTT

v_gene: TRBV18
j_gene: TRBJ2-7
d_gene: TRBD1
abundance: .
CDR3aa: CASSPRAVSGGMYEQYF
CDR3nt: TGTGCCAGCTCACCACGCGCCGTGTCAGGGGGCATGTACGAGCAGTACTTC

v_gene: TRBV12-5
j_gene: TRBJ2-2
d_gene: TRBD2
abundance: .
CDR3aa: CASGPGGLAGNTGELFF
CDR3nt: TGTGCTAGTGGCCCGGGGGGGCTAGCGGGGAACACCGGGGAGCTGTTTTTT

v_gene: TRBV7-6
j_gene: TRBJ2-1
d_gene: .
abundance: .
CDR3aa: CASSLEGGLGYNEQFF
CDR3nt: TGTGCCAGCAGCTTAGAGGGGGGTTTGGGATACAATGAGCAGTTCTTC

v_gene: TRBV6-1
j_gene: TRBJ1-2
d_gene: .
abundance: .
CDR3aa: CASSENEMVRLANYGYTF
CDR3nt: TGTGCCAGCAGTGAAAATGAAATGGTGAGGTTAGCTAACTATGGCTACACCTTC

v_gene: TRBV28
j_gene: TRBJ1-4
d_gene: .
abundance: once
CDR3aa: CASSLYWGSTNEKLFF
CDR3nt: TGTGCCAGCAGTTTATATTGGGGTTCAACTAATGAAAAACTGTTTTTT

v_gene: TRBV5-1
j_gene: TRBJ2-3
d_gene: .
abundance: .
CDR3aa: CASSLYGRGTDTQYF
CDR3nt: TGCGCCAGCAGCTTGTACGGGAGAGGCACAGATACGCAGTATTTT

v_gene: TRBV7-9
j_gene: TRBJ1-2
d_gene: .
abundance: .
CDR3aa: CASSLVGGLNYGYTF
CDR3nt: TGTGCCAGCAGCTTAGTGGGCGGTTTAAACTATGGCTACACCTTC